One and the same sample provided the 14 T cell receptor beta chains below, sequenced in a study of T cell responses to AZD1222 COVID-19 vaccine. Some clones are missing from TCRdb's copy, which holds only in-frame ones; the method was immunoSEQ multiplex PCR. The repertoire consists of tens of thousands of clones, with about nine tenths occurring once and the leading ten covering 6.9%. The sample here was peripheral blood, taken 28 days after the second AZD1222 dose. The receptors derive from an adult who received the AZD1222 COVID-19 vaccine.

The CDR3 loop reads CASSLYGGRIDTEAFF. In nucleotides, the CDR3 is TGTGCCAGCAGCTTGTATGGGGGGCGGATTGACACTGAAGCTTTCTTT. J is TRBJ1-1 and V is TRBV5-5; D might be TRBD1 (6 bases). Germline lookup yields CDR1 SGHKS and CDR2 YYEKEE (reference sequence). Trimming stripped 1 base from V and 3 bases from J, with 16 bases between. The length of the CDR3 is 16 residues. Complete variable domain (other parts from reference TRBV5-5 and TRBJ1-1): DAGVTQSPTHLIKTRGQQVTLRCSPISGHKSVSWYQQVLGQGPQFIFQYYEKEERGRGNFPDRFSARQFPNYSSELNVNALLLGDSALYLCASSLYGGRIDTEAFFGQGTRLTVV.

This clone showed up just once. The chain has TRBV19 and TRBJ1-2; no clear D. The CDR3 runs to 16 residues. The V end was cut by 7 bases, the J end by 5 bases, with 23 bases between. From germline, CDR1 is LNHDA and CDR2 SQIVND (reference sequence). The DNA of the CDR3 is TGTGCCAGTACCCACTGGGGAGATCAGAGATTTTATGGCTACACCTTC. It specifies CASTHWGDQRFYGYTF.

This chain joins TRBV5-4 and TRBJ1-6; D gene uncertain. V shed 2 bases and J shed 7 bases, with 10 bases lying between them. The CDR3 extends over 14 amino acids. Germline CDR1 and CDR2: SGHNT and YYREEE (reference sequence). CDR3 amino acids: CASSFQGFNSPLHF. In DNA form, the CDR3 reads TGTGCCAGCAGCTTTCAAGGGTTCAATTCACCCCTCCACTTT.

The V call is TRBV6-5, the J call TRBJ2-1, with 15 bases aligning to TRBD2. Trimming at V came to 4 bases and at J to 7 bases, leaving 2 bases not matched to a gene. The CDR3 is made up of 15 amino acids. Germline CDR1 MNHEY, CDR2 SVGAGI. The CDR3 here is CASSSGLAGGNEQFF. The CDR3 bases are TGTGCCAGCAGTTCGGGACTAGCGGGAGGTAATGAGCAGTTCTTC.

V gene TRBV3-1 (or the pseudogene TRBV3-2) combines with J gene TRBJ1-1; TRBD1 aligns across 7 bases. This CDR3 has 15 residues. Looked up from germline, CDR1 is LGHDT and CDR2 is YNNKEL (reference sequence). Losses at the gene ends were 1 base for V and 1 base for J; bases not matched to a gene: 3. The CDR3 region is CASSQGRTGNTEAFF. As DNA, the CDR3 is TGTGCCAGCAGCCAAGGCAGGACAGGGAACACTGAAGCTTTCTTT.

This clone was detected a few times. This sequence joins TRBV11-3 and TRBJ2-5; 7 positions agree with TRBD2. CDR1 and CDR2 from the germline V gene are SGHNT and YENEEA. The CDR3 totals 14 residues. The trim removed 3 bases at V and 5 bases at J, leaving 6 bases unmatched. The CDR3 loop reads CASSFPGGDETQYF. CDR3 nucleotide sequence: TGTGCCAGCAGCTTCCCTGGGGGGGACGAGACCCAGTACTTC.

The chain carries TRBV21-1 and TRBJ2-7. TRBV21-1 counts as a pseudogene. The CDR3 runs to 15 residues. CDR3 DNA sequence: TGTGCCAGCAGCCCCCCGCCCCTTCTTCGTTACGAGCAGTACTTC. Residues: CASSPPPLLRYEQYF.

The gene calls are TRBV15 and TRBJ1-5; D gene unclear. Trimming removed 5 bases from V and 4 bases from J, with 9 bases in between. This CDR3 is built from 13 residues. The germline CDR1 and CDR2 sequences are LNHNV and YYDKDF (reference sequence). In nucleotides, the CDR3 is TGTGCCACCAGCTTTGGACTAAATCAGCCCCAGCATTTT. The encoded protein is CATSFGLNQPQHF.

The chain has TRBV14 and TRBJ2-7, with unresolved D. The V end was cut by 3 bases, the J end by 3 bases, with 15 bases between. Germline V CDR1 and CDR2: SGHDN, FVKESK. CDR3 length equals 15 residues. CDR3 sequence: CASSQHSGFYYEQYF. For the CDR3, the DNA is TGTGCCAGCAGCCAGCATTCTGGATTCTACTACGAGCAGTACTTC.

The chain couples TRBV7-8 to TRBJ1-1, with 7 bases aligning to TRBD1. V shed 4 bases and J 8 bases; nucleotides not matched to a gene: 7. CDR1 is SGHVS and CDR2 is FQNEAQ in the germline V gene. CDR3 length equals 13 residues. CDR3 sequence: CASSSDRAGEAFF. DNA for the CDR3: TGTGCCAGCAGCTCCGACAGGGCGGGCGAAGCTTTCTTT.

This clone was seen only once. CDR3 loop: CASSLNPWGAKNIQYF. CDR3 DNA sequence: TGTGCCAGCAGCTTAAATCCCTGGGGGGCCAAAAACATTCAGTACTTC. V usage is TRBV7-6 and J usage is TRBJ2-4; the D call may be TRBD1 or TRBD2 (5 bases each). The CDR3 is 16 amino acids. With 2 bases removed from V and 1 base from J, the gap between germline ends came to 12 bases. Germline CDR1 and CDR2: SGHVS and FNYEAQ.

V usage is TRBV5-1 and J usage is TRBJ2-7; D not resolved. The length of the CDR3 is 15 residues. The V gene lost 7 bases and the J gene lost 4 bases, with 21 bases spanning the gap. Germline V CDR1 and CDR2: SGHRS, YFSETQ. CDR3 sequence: CASSSPGVSIYEQYF. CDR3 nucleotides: TGCGCCAGCTCATCCCCTGGGGTTTCGATATACGAGCAGTACTTC.

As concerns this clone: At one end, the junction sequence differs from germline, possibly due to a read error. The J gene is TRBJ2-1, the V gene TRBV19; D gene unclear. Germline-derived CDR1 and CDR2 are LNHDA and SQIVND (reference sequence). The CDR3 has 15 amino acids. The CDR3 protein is CASSLDWSSYNEQFF. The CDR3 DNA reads TGTGCCAGTAGTCTAGACTGGAGCTCCTACAATGAGCAGTTCTTC.

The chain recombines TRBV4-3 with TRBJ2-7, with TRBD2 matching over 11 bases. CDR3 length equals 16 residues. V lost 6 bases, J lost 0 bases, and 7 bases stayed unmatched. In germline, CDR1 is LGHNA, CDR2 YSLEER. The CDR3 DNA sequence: TGCGCCAGCAGGCAACTAGCGGGAGAACCCTCCTACGAGCAGTACTTC. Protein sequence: CASRQLAGEPSYEQYF.